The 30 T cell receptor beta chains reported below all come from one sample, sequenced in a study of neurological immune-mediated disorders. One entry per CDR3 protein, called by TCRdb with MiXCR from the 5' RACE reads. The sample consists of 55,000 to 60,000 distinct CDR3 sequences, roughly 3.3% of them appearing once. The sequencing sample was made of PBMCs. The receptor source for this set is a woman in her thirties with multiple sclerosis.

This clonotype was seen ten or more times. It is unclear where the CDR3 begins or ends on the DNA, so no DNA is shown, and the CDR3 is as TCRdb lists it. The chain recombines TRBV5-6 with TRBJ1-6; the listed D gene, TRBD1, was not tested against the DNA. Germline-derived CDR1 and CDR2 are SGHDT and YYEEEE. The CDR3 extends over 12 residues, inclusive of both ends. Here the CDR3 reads CASSFGPGSLNF.

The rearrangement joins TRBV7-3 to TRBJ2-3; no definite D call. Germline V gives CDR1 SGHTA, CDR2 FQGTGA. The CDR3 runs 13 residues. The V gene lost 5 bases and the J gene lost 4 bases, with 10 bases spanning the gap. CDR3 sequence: CASSVYGPDTQYF. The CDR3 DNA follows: TGTGCCAGCAGCGTTTATGGACCAGATACGCAGTATTTT.

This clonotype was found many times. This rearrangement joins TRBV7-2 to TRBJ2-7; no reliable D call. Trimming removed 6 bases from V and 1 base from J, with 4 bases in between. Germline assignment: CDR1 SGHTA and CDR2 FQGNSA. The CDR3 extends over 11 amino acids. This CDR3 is CASSRSYEQYF. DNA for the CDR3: TGTGCCAGCAGTCGATCCTACGAGCAGTACTTC.

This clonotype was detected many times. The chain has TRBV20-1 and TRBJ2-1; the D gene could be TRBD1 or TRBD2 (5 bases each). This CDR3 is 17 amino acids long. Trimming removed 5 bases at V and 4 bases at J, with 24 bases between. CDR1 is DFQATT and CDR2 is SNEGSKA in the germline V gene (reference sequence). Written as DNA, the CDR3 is TGCAGTGCTCCTGACGCCGGAACTAGGGGCAGATACAATGAGCAGTTCTTC. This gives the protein CSAPDAGTRGRYNEQFF.

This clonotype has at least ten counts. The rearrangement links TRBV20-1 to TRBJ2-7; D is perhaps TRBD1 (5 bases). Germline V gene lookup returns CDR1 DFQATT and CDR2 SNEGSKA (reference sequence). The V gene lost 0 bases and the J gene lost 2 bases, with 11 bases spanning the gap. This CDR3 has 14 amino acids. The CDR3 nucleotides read TGCAGTGCTAGAGATGACAGCAACCCCTACGAGCAGTACTTC. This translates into CSARDDSNPYEQYF.

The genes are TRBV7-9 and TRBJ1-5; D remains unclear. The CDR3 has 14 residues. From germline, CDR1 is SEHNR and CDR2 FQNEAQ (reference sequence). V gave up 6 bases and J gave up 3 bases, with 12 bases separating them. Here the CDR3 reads CASRPEGVNQPQHF. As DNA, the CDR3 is TGTGCCAGCAGACCCGAGGGTGTCAATCAGCCCCAGCATTTT. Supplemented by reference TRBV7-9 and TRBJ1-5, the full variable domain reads DTGVSQNPRHKITKRGQNVTFRCDPISEHNRLYWYRQTLGQGPEFLTYFQNEAQLEKSRLLSDRFSAERPKGSFSTLEIQRTEQGDSAMYLCASRPEGVNQPQHFGDGTRLSIL.

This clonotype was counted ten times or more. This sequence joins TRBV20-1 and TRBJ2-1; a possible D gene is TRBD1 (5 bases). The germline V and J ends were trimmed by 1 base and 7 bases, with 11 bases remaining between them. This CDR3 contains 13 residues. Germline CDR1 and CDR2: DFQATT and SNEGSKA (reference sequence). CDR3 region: CSARVDTMNEQFF. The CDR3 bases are TGCAGTGCTAGAGTGGACACAATGAATGAGCAGTTCTTC.

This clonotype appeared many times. The CDR3 DNA reads TGTGCCAGCAGCCGAGGACTAGGCAATGAGCAGTTCTTC. This gives the protein CASSRGLGNEQFF. The chain is built from TRBV14 and TRBJ2-1; 7 bases line up with TRBD2. Germline V gene lookup returns CDR1 SGHDN and CDR2 FVKESK. The CDR3 consists of 13 residues. J was trimmed by 6 bases and V by 4 bases; bases with no gene match: 3.

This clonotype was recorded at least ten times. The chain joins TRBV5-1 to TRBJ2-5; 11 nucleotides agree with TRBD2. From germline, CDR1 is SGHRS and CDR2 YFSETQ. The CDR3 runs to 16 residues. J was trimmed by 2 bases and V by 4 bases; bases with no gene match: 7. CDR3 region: CASSGTGTSGQETQYF. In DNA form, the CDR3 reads TGCGCCAGCAGCGGTACCGGGACTAGCGGACAAGAGACCCAGTACTTC.

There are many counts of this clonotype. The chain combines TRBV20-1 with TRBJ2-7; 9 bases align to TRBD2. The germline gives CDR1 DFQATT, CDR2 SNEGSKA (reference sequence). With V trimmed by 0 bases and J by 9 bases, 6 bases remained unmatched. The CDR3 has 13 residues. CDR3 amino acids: CSARDGTSHGQYF. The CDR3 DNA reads TGCAGTGCTAGAGACGGGACTAGCCACGGGCAGTACTTC.

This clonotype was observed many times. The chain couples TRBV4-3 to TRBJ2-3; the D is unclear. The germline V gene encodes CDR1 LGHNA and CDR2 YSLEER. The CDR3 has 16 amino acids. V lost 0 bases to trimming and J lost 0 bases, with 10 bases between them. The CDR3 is CASSQDQADSTDTQYF. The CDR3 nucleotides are TGCGCCAGCAGCCAAGATCAGGCGGACAGCACAGATACGCAGTATTTT.

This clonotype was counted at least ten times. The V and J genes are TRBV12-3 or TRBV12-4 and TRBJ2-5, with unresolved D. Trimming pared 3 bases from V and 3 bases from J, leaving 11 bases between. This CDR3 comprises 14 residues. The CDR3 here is CASSLSAQKETQYF. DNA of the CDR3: TGTGCCAGCAGTTTGTCAGCCCAGAAAGAGACCCAGTACTTC.

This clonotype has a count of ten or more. CDR3 DNA sequence: TGTGCCAGCAGCGGTCCCCGCGAGCAGTACTTC. Amino acids: CASSGPREQYF. V usage is TRBV3-1 and J usage is TRBJ2-7; D unclear. The CDR3 is made up of 11 amino acids. The V and J ends lost 5 bases and 6 bases respectively, with 8 bases between them. Per germline, CDR1 LGHDT and CDR2 YNNKEL (reference sequence).

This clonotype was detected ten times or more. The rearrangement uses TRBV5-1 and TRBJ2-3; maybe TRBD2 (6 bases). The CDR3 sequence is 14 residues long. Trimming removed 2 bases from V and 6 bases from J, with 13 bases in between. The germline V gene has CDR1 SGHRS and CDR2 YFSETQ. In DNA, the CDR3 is TGCGCCAGCAGCTTTAGCGGTCCAATGGATACGCAGTATTTT. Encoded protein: CASSFSGPMDTQYF.

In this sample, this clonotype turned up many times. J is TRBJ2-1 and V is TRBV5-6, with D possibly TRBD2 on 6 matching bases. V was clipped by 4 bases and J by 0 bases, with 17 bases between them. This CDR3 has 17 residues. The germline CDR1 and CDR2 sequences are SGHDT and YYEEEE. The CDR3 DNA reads TGTGCCAGCAGCAGGGGCGGAGCTAGCGCCTCCTACAATGAGCAGTTCTTC. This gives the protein CASSRGGASASYNEQFF.

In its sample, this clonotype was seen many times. The CDR3 DNA reads TGCGCCAGCAGCTTGGGACCGGGGGCCGGCGAGCAGTACTTC. The encoded protein is CASSLGPGAGEQYF. This chain links TRBV5-1 with TRBJ2-7; D may correspond to TRBD1 or TRBD2 (6 bases each). This CDR3 has 14 amino acids. With 0 bases removed from V and 6 bases from J, the gap between germline ends came to 13 bases. Germline CDR1 and CDR2: SGHRS and YFSETQ. The full variable domain, in which reference TRBV5-1 and TRBJ2-7 provide the parts outside the CDR3, is KAGVTQTPRYLIKTRGQQVTLSCSPISGHRSVSWYQQTPGQGLQFLFEYFSETQRNKGNFPGRFSGRQFSNSRSEMNVSTLELGDSALYLCASSLGPGAGEQYFGPGTRLTVT.

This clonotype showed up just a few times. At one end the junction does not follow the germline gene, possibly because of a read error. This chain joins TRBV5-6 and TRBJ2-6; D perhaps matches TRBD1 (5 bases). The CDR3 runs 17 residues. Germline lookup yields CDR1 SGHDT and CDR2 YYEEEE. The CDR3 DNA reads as TGTGCCAGCAGCCCCGTCGGACGGACCTCTGGGGCCAAAGTCCTGACTTTC. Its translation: CASSPVGRTSGAKVLTF.

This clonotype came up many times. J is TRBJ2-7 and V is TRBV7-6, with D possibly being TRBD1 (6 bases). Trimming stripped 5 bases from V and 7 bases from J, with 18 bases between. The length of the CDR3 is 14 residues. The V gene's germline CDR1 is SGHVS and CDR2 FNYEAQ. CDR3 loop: CASSTQGGLMEQYF. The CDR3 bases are TGTGCCAGCAGCACACAGGGCGGGCTAATGGAGCAGTACTTC.

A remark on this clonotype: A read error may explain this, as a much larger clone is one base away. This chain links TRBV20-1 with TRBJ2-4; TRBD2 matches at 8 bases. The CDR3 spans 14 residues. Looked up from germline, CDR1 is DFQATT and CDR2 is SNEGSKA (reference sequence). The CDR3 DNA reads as TGCAGTGCCCGGGAGGGCCTGGCCAAAAAAATTCAGTACTTC. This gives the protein CSAREGLAKKIQYF.

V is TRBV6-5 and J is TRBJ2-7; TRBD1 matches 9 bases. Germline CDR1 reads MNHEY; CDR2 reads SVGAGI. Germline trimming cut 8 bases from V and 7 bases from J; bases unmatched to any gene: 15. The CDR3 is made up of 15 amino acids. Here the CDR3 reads CASRPSPGQGKEQYF. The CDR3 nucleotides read TGTGCCAGCCGGCCCTCTCCGGGACAGGGTAAAGAGCAGTACTTC.

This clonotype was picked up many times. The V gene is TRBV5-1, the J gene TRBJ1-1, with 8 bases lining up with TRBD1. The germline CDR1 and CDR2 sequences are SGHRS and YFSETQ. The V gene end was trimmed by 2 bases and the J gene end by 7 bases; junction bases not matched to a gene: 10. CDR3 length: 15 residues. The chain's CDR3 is CASSFAIRGQGEAFF. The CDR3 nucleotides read TGCGCCAGCAGCTTCGCCATCAGGGGGCAGGGTGAAGCTTTCTTT. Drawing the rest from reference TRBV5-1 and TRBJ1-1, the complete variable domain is KAGVTQTPRYLIKTRGQQVTLSCSPISGHRSVSWYQQTPGQGLQFLFEYFSETQRNKGNFPGRFSGRQFSNSRSEMNVSTLELGDSALYLCASSFAIRGQGEAFFGQGTRLTVV.

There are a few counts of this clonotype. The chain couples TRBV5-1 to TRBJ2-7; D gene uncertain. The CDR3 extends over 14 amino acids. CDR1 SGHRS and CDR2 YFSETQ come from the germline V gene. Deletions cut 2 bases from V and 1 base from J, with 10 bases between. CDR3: CASSFGTASYEQYF. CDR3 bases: TGCGCCAGCAGCTTTGGAACAGCTTCCTACGAGCAGTACTTC.

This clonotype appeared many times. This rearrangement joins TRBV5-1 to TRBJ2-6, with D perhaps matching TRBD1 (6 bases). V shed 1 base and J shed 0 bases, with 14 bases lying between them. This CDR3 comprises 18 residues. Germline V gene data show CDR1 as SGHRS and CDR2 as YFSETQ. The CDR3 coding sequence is TGCGCCAGCAGCTTGTTTCTCAGGGGCGGCTCTGGGGCCAACGTCCTGACTTTC. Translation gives CASSLFLRGGSGANVLTF.

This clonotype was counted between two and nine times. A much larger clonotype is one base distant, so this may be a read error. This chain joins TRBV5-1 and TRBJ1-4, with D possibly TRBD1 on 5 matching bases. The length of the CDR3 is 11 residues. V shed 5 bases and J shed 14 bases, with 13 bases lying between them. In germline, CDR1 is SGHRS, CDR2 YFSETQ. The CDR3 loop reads CASRQDERLFF. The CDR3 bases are TGCGCCAGCAGACAGGACGAGAGGCTGTTTTTT.

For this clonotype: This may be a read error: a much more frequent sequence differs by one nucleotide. The CDR3 sequence is CASSQTTASGKTIYF. As DNA, the CDR3 is TGTGCCAGCAGTCAGACGACGGCCTCTGGAAAAACCATATATTTT. This chain connects TRBV6-5 to TRBJ1-3; D not certain. The germline V gene has CDR1 MNHEY and CDR2 SVGAGI. CDR3 length equals 15 residues.

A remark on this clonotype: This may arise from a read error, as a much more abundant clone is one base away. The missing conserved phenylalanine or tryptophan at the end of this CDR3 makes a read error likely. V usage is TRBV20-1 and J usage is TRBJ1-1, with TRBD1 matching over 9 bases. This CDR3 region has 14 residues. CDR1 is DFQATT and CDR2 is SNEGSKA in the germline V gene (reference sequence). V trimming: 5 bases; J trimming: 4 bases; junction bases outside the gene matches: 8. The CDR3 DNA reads TGCAGTGCTCACACAGGGGGCTCTGGCACTGAAGCTTTCTAT. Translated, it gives CSAHTGGSGTEAFY.

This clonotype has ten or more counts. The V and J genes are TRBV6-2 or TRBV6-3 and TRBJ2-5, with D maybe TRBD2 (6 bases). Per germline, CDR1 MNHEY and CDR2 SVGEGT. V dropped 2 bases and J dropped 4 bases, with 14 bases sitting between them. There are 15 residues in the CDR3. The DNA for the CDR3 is TGTGCCAGCAGTTACCGGAGGGGATGGGGAGAGACCCAGTACTTC. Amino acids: CASSYRRGWGETQYF.

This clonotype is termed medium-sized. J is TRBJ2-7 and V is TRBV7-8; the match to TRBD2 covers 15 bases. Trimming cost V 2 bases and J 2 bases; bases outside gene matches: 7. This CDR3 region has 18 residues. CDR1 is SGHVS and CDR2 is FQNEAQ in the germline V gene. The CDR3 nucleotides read TGTGCCAGCAGCTTACCCCTGGGACTAGCGGGAGGCCCCTACGAGCAGTACTTC. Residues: CASSLPLGLAGGPYEQYF.

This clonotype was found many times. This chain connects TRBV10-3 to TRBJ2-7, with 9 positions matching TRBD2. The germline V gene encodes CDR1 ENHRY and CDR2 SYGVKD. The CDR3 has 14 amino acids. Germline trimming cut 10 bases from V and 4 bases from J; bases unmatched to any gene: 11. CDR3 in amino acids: CATKWLAGPYEQYF. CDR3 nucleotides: TGTGCCACGAAGTGGCTAGCGGGACCGTACGAGCAGTACTTC.

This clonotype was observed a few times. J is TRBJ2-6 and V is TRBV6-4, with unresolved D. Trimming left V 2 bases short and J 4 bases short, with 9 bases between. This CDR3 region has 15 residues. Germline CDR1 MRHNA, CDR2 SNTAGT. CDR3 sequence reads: CASSDGGLGANVLTF. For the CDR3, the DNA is TGTGCCAGCAGTGACGGCGGTTTGGGGGCCAACGTCCTGACTTTC.